These T cell receptor beta chains were read from a single sample in a study of blood T cell repertoires in COVID-19. Method: immunoSEQ multiplex PCR; TCRdb's copy keeps in-frame clones and lacks some. The sample consists of tens of thousands of clones, approximately 86% of them appearing once. Specimen: peripheral blood. These receptors all come from an elderly man with active COVID-19. Both conserved end residues are part of each CDR3. D genes are given only for firm matches. Some rows have no size entry. The others give once, few or many, or a class for an expanded clone.

cdr3_aa j_call clone_size v_call d_call
CASSRLAGARSYEQYF TRBJ2-7 - TRBV27 TRBD2
CASSELPGTGLTDTQYF TRBJ2-3 - TRBV3-1/TRBV3-2 TRBD1
CASSLALAGIDTQYF TRBJ2-3 - TRBV7-2 TRBD2
CASSSTGGANTEAFF TRBJ1-1 - TRBV5-1 TRBD1
CASSFQGWDEQYF TRBJ2-7 - TRBV7-3 -
CASSEWAVYEQYF TRBJ2-7 - TRBV25-1 -
CASSEAGGSYNEQFF TRBJ2-1 - TRBV5-1 TRBD2
CASSPAGTPSRTGELFF TRBJ2-2 - TRBV4-3 -
CASSPLRGGAYEQYF TRBJ2-7 few TRBV18 -
CASSQGGGLALGDTQYF TRBJ2-3 - TRBV3-1/TRBV3-2 TRBD2
CASSDAASGTYEQYF TRBJ2-7 - TRBV25-1 TRBD2
CATSREFSLTGRNTEAFF TRBJ1-1 - TRBV15 TRBD1
CASSLGYTRDRGRTEAFF TRBJ1-1 - TRBV7-2 TRBD1
CAWSAQGNEQFF TRBJ2-1 - TRBV30 -
CASSRTGNSPLHF TRBJ1-6 - TRBV2 -
CASARGLAVPIDEQFF TRBJ2-1 - TRBV19 -
CAISESTSRGGQPQHF TRBJ1-5 - TRBV10-3 -
CASSRTGKETQYF TRBJ2-5 few TRBV6-5 -
CASSPTRGGDTEAFF TRBJ1-1 - TRBV5-1 -
CASSLQSNSGNTIYF TRBJ1-3 - TRBV7-2 -
CSASTSGSYTEAFF TRBJ1-1 - TRBV20-1 -
CASSADRLISGNTIYF TRBJ1-3 - TRBV7-2 -
CASSPGTLATNEKLFF TRBJ1-4 - TRBV7-9 -
CASSYGGLYGYTF TRBJ1-2 - TRBV6-2/TRBV6-3 -
CASSISTSGNSEQYF TRBJ2-7 many TRBV19 TRBD2
CASSENWGSGGYTF TRBJ1-2 - TRBV6-1 -
CASSKTRGGTGELFF TRBJ2-2 - TRBV7-3 -